The 11 T cell receptor beta chains below come from one sample, sequenced in a study of radiation and T cells in renal cell carcinoma. The assay was immunoSEQ multiplex PCR, and TCRdb's table has in-frame clones only and misses some. The sample records about 170,000 clones, about 87% being singletons. The time point was: blood 4 weeks post-SBRT, at nephrectomy. The treatment was: 15 Gy SBRT to primary tumor, nephrectomy 4 weeks later. The sample here was blood, taken from a patient whose treatment included radiotherapy and nephrectomy. The receptor set was obtained from a woman between 45 and 65 years old with renal cell carcinoma.

The chain recombines TRBV7-2 with TRBJ2-7; the D is unclear. CDR1 is SGHTA and CDR2 is FQGNSA in the germline V gene. The V end was cut by 2 bases, the J end by 2 bases, with 13 bases between. CDR3 length equals 15 residues. CDR3 loop: CASSLITVQTYEQYF. The CDR3 DNA is TGTGCCAGCAGCTTAATCACAGTCCAGACCTACGAGCAGTACTTC.

V gene TRBV4-2 combines with J gene TRBJ2-1; D is tentatively TRBD1 or TRBD2 (6 bases each). The CDR3 has 17 residues. CDR1 LGHNA and CDR2 YNFKEQ come from the germline V gene. Trimming pared 1 base from V and 7 bases from J, leaving 20 bases between. In DNA form, the CDR3 reads TGTGCCAGCAGCCAAGTTGCTACGACGGGGGCCCCTAATGAGCAGTTCTTC. Translation: CASSQVATTGAPNEQFF.

The V gene is TRBV6-1, the J gene TRBJ1-2; 7 positions match TRBD1. Germline V gene lookup returns CDR1 MNHNS and CDR2 SASEGT. The CDR3 covers 14 residues. The V segment lost 3 bases and the J segment 7 bases; nucleotides outside the gene matches: 8. CDR3 sequence: CASSERGDRVGYTF. CDR3 nucleotide sequence: TGTGCCAGCAGTGAGCGGGGTGACAGGGTTGGCTACACCTTC.

The chain couples TRBV7-3 to TRBJ1-1, with D perhaps matching TRBD1 (5 bases). Trimming cost V 5 bases and J 1 base, with 11 bases left between them. From germline, CDR1 is SGHTA and CDR2 FQGTGA. The CDR3 loop spans 14 amino acids. The DNA of the CDR3 is TGTGCCAGCAGCCCGGGGGGGTCGAACACTGAAGCTTTCTTT. Its protein is CASSPGGSNTEAFF.

The chain employs TRBV15 and TRBJ1-4; TRBD1 aligns across 8 bases. Trimming took 0 bases from V and 8 from J; bases not matched to a gene: 11. The germline CDR1 and CDR2 sequences are LNHNV and YYDKDF (reference sequence). CDR3 size: 17 residues. The CDR3 coding sequence is TGTGCCACCAGCAGAGATTTATTAGGACAGGGAGAGGAAAAACTGTTTTTT. This gives the protein CATSRDLLGQGEEKLFF.

The chain has TRBV5-1 and TRBJ1-1; D is ambiguous. The CDR3 runs to 14 residues. Trimming cost V 1 base and J 3 bases, with 10 bases left between them. From germline, CDR1 is SGHRS and CDR2 YFSETQ. In DNA, the CDR3 is TGCGCCAGCAGCTTGATAGGAGAGGACACTGAAGCTTTCTTT. Translating it yields CASSLIGEDTEAFF.

The chain couples TRBV6-5 to TRBJ1-1; no definite D call. The V end lost 2 bases, the J end lost 6 bases, and 13 bases lay between the germline ends. The CDR3 is 14 amino acids. CDR1 MNHEY and CDR2 SVGAGI come from the germline V gene. CDR3 in DNA: TGTGCCAGCAGTTACGCAGCTTCGTGGGCTGAAGCTTTCTTT. Amino acids: CASSYAASWAEAFF.

This clone was recorded a few times. J is TRBJ2-5 and V is TRBV7-2; 8 positions agree with TRBD2. The CDR3 consists of 15 residues. J lost 0 bases, V lost 6 bases, and 6 bases had no gene match. CDR1 and CDR2 (germline): SGHTA, FQGNSA. The CDR3 DNA reads as TGTGCCAGCAGACGAGCGGGGGCGTACCAAGAGACCCAGTACTTC. Protein product: CASRRAGAYQETQYF. Looking up the rest from reference TRBV7-2 and TRBJ2-5 gives the full variable domain: GAGVSQSPSNKVTEKGKDVELRCDPISGHTALYWYRQSLGQGLEFLIYFQGNSAPDKSGLPSDRFSAERTGGSVSTLTIQRTQQEDSAVYLCASRRAGAYQETQYFGPGTRLLVL.

J is TRBJ2-7 and V is TRBV7-2; tentative D call: TRBD2 (5 bases). The germline V gene encodes CDR1 SGHTA and CDR2 FQGNSA. Trimming removed 5 bases at V and 0 bases at J, with 14 bases between. This CDR3 is built from 15 residues. CDR3 amino acids: CASSPLPGSSYEQYF. The CDR3 DNA is TGTGCCAGCAGCCCACTTCCGGGAAGCTCCTACGAGCAGTACTTC. Full variable domain (rest looked up from reference TRBV7-2 and TRBJ2-7): GAGVSQSPSNKVTEKGKDVELRCDPISGHTALYWYRQSLGQGLEFLIYFQGNSAPDKSGLPSDRFSAERTGGSVSTLTIQRTQQEDSAVYLCASSPLPGSSYEQYFGPGTRLTVT.

The gene calls are TRBV9 and TRBJ2-1; D perhaps matches TRBD2 (7 bases). Trimming took 0 bases from V and 0 from J, leaving 10 bases between them. The germline V gene encodes CDR1 SGDLS and CDR2 YYNGEE. The CDR3 is 16 residues long. The CDR3 nucleotides read TGTGCCAGCAGCGTAGGGGAGGGGGGCTCCTACAATGAGCAGTTCTTC. Its protein is CASSVGEGGSYNEQFF.

About this clone itself: In the same sample, other DNA sequences code for this CDR3. The CDR3 reads CASSYSPADTEAFF. CDR3 nucleotides: TGTGCCAGCAGTTACTCTCCGGCGGACACTGAAGCTTTCTTT. The gene calls are TRBV6-5 and TRBJ1-1, with unresolved D. Germline lookup yields CDR1 MNHEY and CDR2 SVGAGI. V lost 0 bases and J 3 bases, leaving 8 bases between the germline ends. The CDR3 covers 14 residues.